Below, 11 T cell receptor beta chains from the same sample are listed, as sequenced in a study of blood T cell repertoires in COVID-19. TCRdb's copy holds only in-frame clones and misses some; the assay was immunoSEQ multiplex PCR. The profile covers fewer than 650,000 clones, with less than 90% appearing a single time and less than 9% taken by the ten largest. Sequenced sample: peripheral blood. These receptors were obtained from a woman in her 50s with COVID-19, enrolled during active disease.

As to this clone: This sample also contains other DNA sequences that code for the same CDR3. The gene calls are TRBV2 and TRBJ1-5, with 7 positions matching TRBD1. This CDR3 region has 13 residues. CDR1 and CDR2 from the germline V gene are SNHLY and FYNNEI. The V segment lost 6 bases and the J segment 4 bases; nucleotides outside the gene matches: 3. CDR3 amino acids: CASSEQGNQPQHF. CDR3 bases: TGTGCCAGCAGCGAACAGGGGAATCAGCCCCAGCATTTT.

Only one count was recorded for this clone. The CDR3, as DNA: TGTGCCAGCAGCCGTGGTAGCGGGGAATACGAGCAGTACTTC. Translated: CASSRGSGEYEQYF. This chain joins TRBV28 and TRBJ2-7; 8 nucleotides line up with TRBD2. The CDR3 totals 14 residues. Germline V gene sequence: CDR1 MDHEN, CDR2 SYDVKM. V trimming: 6 bases; J trimming: 4 bases; junction bases outside the gene matches: 8.

The chain joins TRBV27 to TRBJ2-2, with D perhaps TRBD1 (6 bases). The CDR3 runs 13 residues. Trimming removed 6 bases from V and 6 bases from J, with 11 bases in between. From germline, CDR1 is MNHEY and CDR2 SMNVEV (reference sequence). CDR3 nucleotides: TGTGCCAGCAGCCCCGGGACACCCGGGGAGCTGTTTTTT. Translated, it gives CASSPGTPGELFF.

The chain carries TRBV6-5 and TRBJ1-1; TRBD1 matches at 7 bases. Germline V gives CDR1 MNHEY, CDR2 SVGAGI. V trimming: 7 bases; J trimming: 4 bases; junction bases outside the gene matches: 6. This CDR3 has 13 residues. CDR3 nucleotide sequence: TGTGCCAGCATCGACAGGGCGGGCACTGAAGCTTTCTTT. Its translation: CASIDRAGTEAFF.

Comment on this clone: Mismatch with germline at one junction end may stem from a read error. The rearrangement uses TRBV15 and TRBJ1-6; a weak D match, TRBD1 (5 bases). The length of the CDR3 is 16 residues. Germline values: CDR1 LNHNV, CDR2 YYDKDF (reference sequence). Here the CDR3 reads CATSRFGHSNNSPLHF. CDR3 DNA: TGTGCCACCAGCAGATTTGGACACTCCAATAATTCACCCCTCCACTTT.

The chain combines TRBV3-1 (or the pseudogene TRBV3-2) with TRBJ2-3, with 16 nucleotides matching TRBD2. This CDR3 contains 19 residues. In germline, CDR1 is LGHDT, CDR2 YNNKEL (reference sequence). The V segment lost 2 bases and the J segment 0 bases; nucleotides outside the gene matches: 5. Here the CDR3 reads CASSQPGTSGGASTDTQYF. CDR3 nucleotide sequence: TGTGCCAGCAGCCAACCAGGGACTAGCGGGGGGGCTAGCACAGATACGCAGTATTTT.

The count of this clone is one. The rearrangement uses TRBV30 and TRBJ2-7; 9 nucleotides line up with TRBD2. This CDR3 is 11 amino acids long. Losses at the gene ends were 8 bases for V and 3 bases for J; bases not matched to a gene: 2. Germline assignment: CDR1 GTSNPN and CDR2 SVGIG (reference sequence). CDR3 coding DNA: TGTGCCCTAGCGGGAAACTACGAGCAGTACTTC. Its protein is CALAGNYEQYF.

The chain uses TRBV10-1 and TRBJ1-3; D unclear. V was trimmed by 3 bases and J by 0 bases, leaving 6 bases between them. The CDR3 is 14 residues long. Germline CDR1 WNHNN, CDR2 SYGVQD (reference sequence). This CDR3 is CASSEAASGNTIYF. The CDR3, as DNA: TGCGCCAGCAGTGAAGCGGCCTCTGGAAACACCATATATTTT.

This clone was seen a few times. This chain joins TRBV10-1 and TRBJ1-2, with D possibly being TRBD1 (5 bases). Germline CDR1 WNHNN, CDR2 SYGVQD (reference sequence). The CDR3 is made up of 17 amino acids. V lost 5 bases, J lost 5 bases, and 24 bases lay in between. The CDR3 DNA is TGCGCCAGCAGTAAGAAGTACGCGGGGCCTAACAGATATGGCTACACCTTC. Its protein product is CASSKKYAGPNRYGYTF.

The chain's CDR3 is CAWSVLGRKNTEAFF. The CDR3 nucleotides are TGTGCCTGGAGTGTACTGGGCAGGAAGAACACTGAAGCTTTCTTT. The chain joins TRBV30 to TRBJ1-1; D gene uncertain. CDR1 and CDR2 (germline): GTSNPN, SVGIG (reference sequence). V lost 0 bases, J lost 1 base, and 12 bases lay in between. This CDR3 region has 15 residues.

This chain uses TRBV30 with TRBJ1-5; D unclear. Germline CDR1 reads GTSNPN; CDR2 reads SVGIG (reference sequence). Trimming stripped 2 bases from V and 6 bases from J, with 11 bases between. The CDR3 has 13 amino acids. The CDR3 nucleotides read TGTGCCTGGAGTAGAGGAGTCGGTCAGCCCCAGCATTTT. The encoded protein is CAWSRGVGQPQHF. The full variable domain, rest sourced from reference TRBV30 and TRBJ1-5, is SQTIHQWPATLVQPVGSPLSLECTVEGTSNPNLYWYRQAAGRGLQLLFYSVGIGQISSEVPQNLSASRPQDRQFILSSKKLLLSDSGFYLCAWSRGVGQPQHFGDGTRLSIL.